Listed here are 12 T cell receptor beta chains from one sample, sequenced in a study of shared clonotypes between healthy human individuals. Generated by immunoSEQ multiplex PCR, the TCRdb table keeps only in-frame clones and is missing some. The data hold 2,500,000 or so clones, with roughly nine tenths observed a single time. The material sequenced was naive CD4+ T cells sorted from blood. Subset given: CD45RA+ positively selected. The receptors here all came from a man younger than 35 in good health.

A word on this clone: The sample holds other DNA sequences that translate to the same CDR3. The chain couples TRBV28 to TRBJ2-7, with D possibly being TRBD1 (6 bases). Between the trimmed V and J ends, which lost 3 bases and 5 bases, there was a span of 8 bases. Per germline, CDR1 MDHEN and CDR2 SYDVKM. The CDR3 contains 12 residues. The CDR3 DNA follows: TGTGCCAGCAGTTTCAGGGGCCACGAGCAGTACTTC. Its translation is CASSFRGHEQYF.

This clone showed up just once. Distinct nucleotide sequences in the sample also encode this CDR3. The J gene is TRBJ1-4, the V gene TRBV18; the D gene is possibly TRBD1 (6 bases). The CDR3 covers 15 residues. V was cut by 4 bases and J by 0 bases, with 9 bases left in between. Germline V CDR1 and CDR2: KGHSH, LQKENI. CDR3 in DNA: TGTGCCAGCTCACTACAGGGATCAACTAATGAAAAACTGTTTTTT. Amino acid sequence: CASSLQGSTNEKLFF.

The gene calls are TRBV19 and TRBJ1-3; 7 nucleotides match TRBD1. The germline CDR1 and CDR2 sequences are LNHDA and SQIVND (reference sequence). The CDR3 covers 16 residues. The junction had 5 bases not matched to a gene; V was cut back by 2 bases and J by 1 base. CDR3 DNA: TGTGCCAGTAGTATAACAGGGGCCGCTTCTGGAAACACCATATATTTT. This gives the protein CASSITGAASGNTIYF.

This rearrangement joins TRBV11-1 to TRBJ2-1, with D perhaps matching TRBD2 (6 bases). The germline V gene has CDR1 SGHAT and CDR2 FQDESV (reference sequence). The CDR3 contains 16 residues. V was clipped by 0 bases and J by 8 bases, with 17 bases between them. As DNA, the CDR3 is TGTGCCAGCAGCTTAGCTCTGGCGGGCGGGGAAGATGAGCAGTTCTTC. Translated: CASSLALAGGEDEQFF. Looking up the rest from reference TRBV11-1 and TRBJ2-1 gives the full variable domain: EAEVAQSPRYKITEKSQAVAFWCDPISGHATLYWYRQILGQGPELLVQFQDESVVDDSQLPKDRFSAERLKGVDSTLKIQPAELGDSAMYLCASSLALAGGEDEQFFGPGTRLTVL.

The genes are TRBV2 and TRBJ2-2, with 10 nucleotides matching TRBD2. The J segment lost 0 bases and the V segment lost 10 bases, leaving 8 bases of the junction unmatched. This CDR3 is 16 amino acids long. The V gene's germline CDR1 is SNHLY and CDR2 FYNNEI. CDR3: CATRLAGGTNTGELFF. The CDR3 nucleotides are TGTGCCACCCGCTTAGCGGGAGGAACGAACACCGGGGAGCTGTTTTTT.

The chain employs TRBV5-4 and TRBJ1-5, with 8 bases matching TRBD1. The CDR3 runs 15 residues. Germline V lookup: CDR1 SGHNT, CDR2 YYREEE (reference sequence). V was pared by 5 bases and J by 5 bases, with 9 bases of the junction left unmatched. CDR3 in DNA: TGTGCCAGCAGAAAACAGGGGGACTTTTATCAGCCCCAGCATTTT. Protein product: CASRKQGDFYQPQHF. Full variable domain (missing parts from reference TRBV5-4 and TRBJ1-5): ETGVTQSPTHLIKTRGQQVTLRCSSQSGHNTVSWYQQALGQGPQFIFQYYREEENGRGNFPPRFSGLQFPNYSSELNVNALELDDSALYLCASRKQGDFYQPQHFGDGTRLSIL.

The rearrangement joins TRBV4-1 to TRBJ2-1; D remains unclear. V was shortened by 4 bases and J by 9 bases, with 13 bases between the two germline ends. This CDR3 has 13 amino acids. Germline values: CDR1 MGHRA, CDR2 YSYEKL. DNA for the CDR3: TGCGCCAGCAGCCCCCCCAGTCTGGGTGAGCAGTTCTTC. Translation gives CASSPPSLGEQFF.

CDR3 sequence reads: CASSPATGKTYEQYF. Written as DNA, the CDR3 is TGTGCCAGCTCACCCGCGACAGGGAAAACCTACGAGCAGTACTTC. V usage is TRBV18 and J usage is TRBJ2-7; TRBD1 aligns across 7 bases. The germline V gene has CDR1 KGHSH and CDR2 LQKENI. The CDR3 covers 15 residues. With V trimmed by 3 bases and J by 2 bases, 7 bases remained unmatched.

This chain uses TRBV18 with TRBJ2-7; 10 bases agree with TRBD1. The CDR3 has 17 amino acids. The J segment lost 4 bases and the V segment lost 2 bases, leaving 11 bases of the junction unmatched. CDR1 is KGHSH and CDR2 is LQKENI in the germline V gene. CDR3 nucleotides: TGTGCCAGCTCACCATTAGACCTAGGGACAGGGGCGTACGAGCAGTACTTC. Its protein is CASSPLDLGTGAYEQYF.

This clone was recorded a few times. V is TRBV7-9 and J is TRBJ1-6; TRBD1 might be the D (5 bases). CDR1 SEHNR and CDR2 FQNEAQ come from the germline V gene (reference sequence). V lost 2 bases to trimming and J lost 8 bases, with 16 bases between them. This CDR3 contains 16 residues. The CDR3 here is CASSLQTGTGHSPLHF. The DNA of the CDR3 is TGTGCCAGCAGCTTACAAACCGGGACCGGCCATTCACCCCTCCACTTT.

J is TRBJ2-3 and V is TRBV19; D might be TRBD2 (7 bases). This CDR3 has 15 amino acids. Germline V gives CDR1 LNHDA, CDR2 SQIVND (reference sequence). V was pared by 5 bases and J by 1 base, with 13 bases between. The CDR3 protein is CASSRGRGRTDTQYF. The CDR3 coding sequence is TGTGCCAGTAGTCGGGGGCGGGGGCGCACAGATACGCAGTATTTT.

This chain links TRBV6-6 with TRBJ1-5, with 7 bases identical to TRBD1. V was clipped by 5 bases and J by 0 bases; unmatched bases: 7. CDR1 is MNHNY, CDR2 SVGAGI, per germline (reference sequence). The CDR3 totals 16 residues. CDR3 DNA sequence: TGTGCCAGCAGTCAGGGGACAGCTGATAGCAATCAGCCCCAGCATTTT. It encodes CASSQGTADSNQPQHF.